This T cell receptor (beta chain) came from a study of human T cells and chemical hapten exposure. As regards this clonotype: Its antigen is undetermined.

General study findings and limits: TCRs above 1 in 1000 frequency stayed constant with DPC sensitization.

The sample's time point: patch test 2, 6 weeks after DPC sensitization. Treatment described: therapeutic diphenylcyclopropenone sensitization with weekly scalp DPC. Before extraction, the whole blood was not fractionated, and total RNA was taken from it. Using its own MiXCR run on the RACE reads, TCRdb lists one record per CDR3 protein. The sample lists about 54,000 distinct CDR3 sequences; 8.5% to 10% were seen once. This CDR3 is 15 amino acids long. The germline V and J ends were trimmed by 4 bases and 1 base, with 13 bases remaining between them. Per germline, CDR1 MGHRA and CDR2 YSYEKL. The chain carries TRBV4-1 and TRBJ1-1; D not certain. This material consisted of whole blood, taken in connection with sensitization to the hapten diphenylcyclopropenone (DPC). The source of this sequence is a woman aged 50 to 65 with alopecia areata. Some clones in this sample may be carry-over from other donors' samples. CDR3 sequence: CASSPEAASNTEAFF. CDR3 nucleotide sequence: TGCGCCAGCAGCCCAGAGGCTGCTTCGAACACTGAAGCTTTCTTT.